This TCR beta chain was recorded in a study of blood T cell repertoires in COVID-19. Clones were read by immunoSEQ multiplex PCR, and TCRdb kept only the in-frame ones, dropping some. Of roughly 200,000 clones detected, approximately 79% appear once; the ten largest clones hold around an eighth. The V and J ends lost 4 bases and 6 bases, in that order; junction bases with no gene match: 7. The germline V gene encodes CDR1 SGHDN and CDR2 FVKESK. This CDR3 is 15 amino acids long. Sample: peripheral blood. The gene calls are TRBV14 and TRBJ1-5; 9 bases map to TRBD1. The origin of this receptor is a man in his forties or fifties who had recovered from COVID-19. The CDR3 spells CASSRGQGIIQPQHF. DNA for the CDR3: TGTGCCAGCAGCCGTGGACAGGGGATTATTCAGCCCCAGCATTTT.